The TCR beta chain described here comes from a study of T cells expressing NK-cell markers. The overall study: The sequencing cohort of eight donors included seven HCMV-seropositive individuals and one seronegative individual.

Germline CDR1 SGHRS, CDR2 YFSETQ. The CDR3 length is 15 residues. Study-level results: Expanded NKG2C+ T cell clones were not confirmed as HCMV-specific.

cDNA encoding TCR beta was synthesized via 5'RACE template switching incorporating UMIs. TCRdb reprocessed the 5' RACE reads; each CDR3 protein has one entry and no DNA is given. The sample totals over 150,000 distinct CDR3 sequences. According to its frequency, this clonotype is medium-sized. Antigen unknown. The sample was blood T cells: a sorted CD56 or NKG2C T cell subset, CD4+ or CD8+ T cells, or bulk PBMC T cells (not recorded which). The chain uses TRBV5-1 and TRBJ2-3; TCRdb gives TRBD2 as the D gene, but with no DNA this cannot be confirmed. This TCR was recovered from a woman between 50 and 59 years old in good health. The CDR3 loop is CASAKGRERTDTQYF.